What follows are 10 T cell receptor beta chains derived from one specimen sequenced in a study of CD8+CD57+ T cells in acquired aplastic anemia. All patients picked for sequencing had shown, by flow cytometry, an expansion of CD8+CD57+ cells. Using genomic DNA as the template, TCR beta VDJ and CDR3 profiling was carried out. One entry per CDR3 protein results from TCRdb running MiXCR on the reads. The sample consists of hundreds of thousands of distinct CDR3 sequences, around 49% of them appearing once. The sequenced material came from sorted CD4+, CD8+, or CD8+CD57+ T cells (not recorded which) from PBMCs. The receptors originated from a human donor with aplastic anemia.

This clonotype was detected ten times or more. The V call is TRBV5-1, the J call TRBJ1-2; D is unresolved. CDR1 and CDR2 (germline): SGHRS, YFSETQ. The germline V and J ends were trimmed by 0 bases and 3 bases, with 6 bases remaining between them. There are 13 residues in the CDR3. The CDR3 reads CASSLGQDYGYTF. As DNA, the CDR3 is TGCGCCAGCAGCTTGGGGCAGGACTATGGCTACACCTTC.

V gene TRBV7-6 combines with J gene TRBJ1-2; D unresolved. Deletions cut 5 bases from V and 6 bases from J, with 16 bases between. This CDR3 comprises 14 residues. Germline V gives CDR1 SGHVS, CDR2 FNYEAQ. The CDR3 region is CASSPRPLEDGYTF. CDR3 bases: TGTGCCAGCAGCCCACGACCCCTTGAGGATGGCTACACCTTC.

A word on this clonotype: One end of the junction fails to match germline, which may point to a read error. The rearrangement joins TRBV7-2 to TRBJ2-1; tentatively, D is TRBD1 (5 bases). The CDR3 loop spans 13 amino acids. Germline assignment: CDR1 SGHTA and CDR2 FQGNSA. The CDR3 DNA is TGTGCCAGCAGAGTGGGGCCAGACAATGAGCAGCTCTTC. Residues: CASRVGPDNEQLF.

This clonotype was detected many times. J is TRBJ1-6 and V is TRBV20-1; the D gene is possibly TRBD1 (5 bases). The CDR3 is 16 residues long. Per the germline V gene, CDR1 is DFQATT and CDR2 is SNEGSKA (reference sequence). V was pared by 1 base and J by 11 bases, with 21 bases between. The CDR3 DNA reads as TGCAGTGCTAGAGGGACCGGGGGACCTCTCGGGGCACCCCTCCACTTT. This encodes CSARGTGGPLGAPLHF.

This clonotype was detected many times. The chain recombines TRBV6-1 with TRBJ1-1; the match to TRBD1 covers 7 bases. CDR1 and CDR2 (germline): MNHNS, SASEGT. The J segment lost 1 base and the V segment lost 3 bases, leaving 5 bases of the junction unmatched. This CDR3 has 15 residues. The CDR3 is CASSEAGTENTEAFF. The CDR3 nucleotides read TGTGCCAGCAGTGAGGCCGGGACAGAGAACACTGAAGCTTTCTTT.

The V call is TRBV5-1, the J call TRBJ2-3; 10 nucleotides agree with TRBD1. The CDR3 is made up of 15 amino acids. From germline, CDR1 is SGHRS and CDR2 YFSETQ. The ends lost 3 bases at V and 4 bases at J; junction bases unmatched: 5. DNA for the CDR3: TGCGCCAGCAGCTACGGGACAGGGGTATCAGATACGCAGTATTTT. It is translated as CASSYGTGVSDTQYF.

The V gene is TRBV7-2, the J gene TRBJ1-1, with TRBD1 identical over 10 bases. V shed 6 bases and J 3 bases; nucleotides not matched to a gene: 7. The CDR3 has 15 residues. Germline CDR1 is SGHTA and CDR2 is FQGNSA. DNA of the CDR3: TGTGCCAGCAGGGTCGACAGGGGGCGAGACACTGAAGCTTTCTTT. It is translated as CASRVDRGRDTEAFF. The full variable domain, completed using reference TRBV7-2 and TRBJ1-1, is GAGVSQSPSNKVTEKGKDVELRCDPISGHTALYWYRQSLGQGLEFLIYFQGNSAPDKSGLPSDRFSAERTGGSVSTLTIQRTQQEDSAVYLCASRVDRGRDTEAFFGQGTRLTVV.

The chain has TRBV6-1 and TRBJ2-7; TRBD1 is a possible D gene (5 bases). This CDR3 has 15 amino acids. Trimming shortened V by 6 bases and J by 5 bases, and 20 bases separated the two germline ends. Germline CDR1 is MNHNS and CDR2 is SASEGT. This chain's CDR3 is CASSHTREVINEQYF. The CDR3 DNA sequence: TGTGCCAGCAGCCACACCAGGGAAGTCATCAACGAGCAGTACTTC.

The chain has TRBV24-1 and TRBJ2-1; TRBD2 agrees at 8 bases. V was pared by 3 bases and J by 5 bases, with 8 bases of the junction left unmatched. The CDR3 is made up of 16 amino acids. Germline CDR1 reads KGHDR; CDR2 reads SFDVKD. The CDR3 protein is CATSDALRGGHNEQFF. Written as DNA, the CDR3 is TGTGCCACCAGTGATGCCCTTCGGGGGGGCCACAATGAGCAGTTCTTC.

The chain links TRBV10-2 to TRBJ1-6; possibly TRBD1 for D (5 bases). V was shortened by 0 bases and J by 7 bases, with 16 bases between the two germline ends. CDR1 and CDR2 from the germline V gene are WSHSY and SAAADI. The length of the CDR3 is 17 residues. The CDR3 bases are TGCGCCAGCAGTGAGTCGATGGGGCGTGTTTTCAATTCACCCCTCCACTTT. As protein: CASSESMGRVFNSPLHF.